This section outlines one TCR beta chain sequence together with its context. Authors' methods: From reference gene primer amplification, estimates of nucleated cell counts were derived. Here immunoSEQ multiplex PCR was the method, and the copy in TCRdb shows in-frame clones only, minus some. V and J calls plus clone size are reproduced from that table; the DNA served to infer D and trimming. Of more than 95,000 clones in the sample, 55% to 75% were seen once. The CDR3 has 13 amino acids. Trimming took 4 bases from V and 8 from J, leaving 14 bases between them. Per the germline V gene, CDR1 is MGHDK and CDR2 is SYGVNS. The data were obtained in a study of blood T cell repertoires in COVID-19. Looking at the study overall: T cells, B-cell-depleted T cells, or PBMCs supplied cDNA or gDNA.

The receptor's source is a woman in her 70s with acute or convalescent COVID-19. The chain carries TRBV25-1 and TRBJ1-2; D is possibly TRBD1 (5 bases). Source material: peripheral blood. The chain's CDR3 is CASSARDRGGYTF. The CDR3 coding sequence is TGTGCCAGCAGTGCGCGGGACCGAGGGGGCTACACCTTC.